This section outlines one T cell receptor (beta chain) sequence together with its context. Its antigen is not identified. This specimen belongs to a study of T cell responses to AZD1222 COVID-19 vaccine. Profiled with immunoSEQ multiplex PCR; TCRdb holds only in-frame clones, not every one. The data show about 94,000 clones, more than 75% seen once. Study findings and constraints: Without day 14 samples, only post-peak T cell repertoires were studied. Spike-specific TCR breadth and depth both grew after two AZD1222 doses. AZD1222 recipients seropositive at baseline numbered only 5 to 7.

This CDR3 contains 12 residues. Per the germline V gene, CDR1 is SGHRS and CDR2 is YFSETQ. Trimming took 3 bases from V and 6 from J, leaving 10 bases between them. V gene TRBV5-1 combines with J gene TRBJ2-7, with D maybe TRBD1 (5 bases). The material sequenced was peripheral blood, taken 28 days after the second AZD1222 dose. The source is an adult who received the AZD1222 COVID-19 vaccine. The chain's CDR3 is CASSYQGREQYF. For the CDR3, the DNA is TGCGCCAGCAGCTATCAGGGTCGCGAGCAGTACTTC.